These 10 T cell receptor beta chains were all obtained from the same sample, sequenced in a study of T cell repertoires in cytomegalovirus infection. TCRdb re-called the reads with MiXCR, one entry per CDR3 protein. The table lists around 70,000 distinct CDR3 sequences, 25% to 30% of them singletons, with roughly 65% in the top ten. No antigen is known for these receptors. Sequenced here: CD8+ T cells from cultured PBMCs, sampled from culture after CMV antigen stimulation. The receptor source for this set is a human donor in good health (CMV status not recorded). Some clones in this sample may be carry-over from other donors' samples.

This chain joins TRBV5-6 and TRBJ1-2; 8 nucleotides agree with TRBD1. The J segment lost 8 bases and the V segment lost 5 bases, leaving 8 bases of the junction unmatched. Germline assignment: CDR1 SGHDT and CDR2 YYEEEE. The CDR3 has 13 residues. CDR3 sequence: CASRSDRGVGYTF. The CDR3 region has the DNA TGTGCCAGCAGATCCGACAGGGGTGTAGGCTACACCTTC.

This chain connects TRBV20-1 to TRBJ1-2, with unresolved D. CDR1 and CDR2 from the germline V gene are DFQATT and SNEGSKA (reference sequence). The CDR3 length is 13 residues. V was clipped by 6 bases and J by 5 bases, with 16 bases between them. The DNA of the CDR3 is TGCAGTGCCCCCCCGGACCTAACGTATGGCTACACCTTC. Translating gives CSAPPDLTYGYTF.

This clonotype was detected many times. V and J are TRBV5-6 and TRBJ1-1; tentatively, D is TRBD1 (6 bases). The CDR3 has 14 residues. V was pared by 3 bases and J by 4 bases, with 13 bases between. Per germline, CDR1 SGHDT and CDR2 YYEEEE. The CDR3 DNA is TGTGCCAGCAGCTCGACAGGCCTAGCCACTGAAGCTTTCTTT. Amino acids: CASSSTGLATEAFF. Full variable domain (rest looked up from reference TRBV5-6 and TRBJ1-1): DAGVTQSPTHLIKTRGQQVTLRCSPKSGHDTVSWYQQALGQGPQFIFQYYEEEERQRGNFPDRFSGHQFPNYSSELNVNALLLGDSALYLCASSSTGLATEAFFGQGTRLTVV.

This clonotype has more than one count but fewer than ten. V usage is TRBV6-6 and J usage is TRBJ2-1, with 7 positions matching TRBD1. The CDR3 is 16 amino acids. J lost 4 bases, V lost 10 bases, and 16 bases had no gene match. From germline, CDR1 is MNHNY and CDR2 SVGAGI (reference sequence). The CDR3: CAIQSLRGQQYNEQFF. CDR3 DNA: TGTGCCATCCAGTCACTTAGGGGGCAGCAATACAATGAGCAGTTCTTC.

This clonotype occurred many times. The V call is TRBV12-3 or TRBV12-4, the J call TRBJ2-5; D remains unclear. The ends were cut back, 2 bases at V and 4 bases at J, with 5 bases in the middle. This CDR3 has 12 residues. CDR3 nucleotide sequence: TGTGCCAGCAGTTTATCGGGAGAGACCCAGTACTTC. As protein: CASSLSGETQYF.

The chain employs TRBV4-3 and TRBJ1-1; D call uncertain. V was pared by 0 bases and J by 6 bases, with 20 bases between. Looked up from germline, CDR1 is LGHNA and CDR2 is YSLEER. The CDR3 covers 17 residues. The CDR3 sequence: CASSQDGTSAVDPEAFF. The CDR3 region has the DNA TGCGCCAGCAGCCAAGATGGTACCAGCGCGGTAGATCCTGAAGCTTTCTTT.

The CDR3 spells CASSPSAGYEQFF. The CDR3 DNA sequence: TGTGCCAGCAGCCCAAGTGCGGGGTATGAGCAGTTCTTC. The gene calls are TRBV5-4 and TRBJ2-1, with D possibly matching TRBD2 (6 bases). The CDR3 loop spans 13 amino acids. V lost 4 bases to trimming and J lost 8 bases, with 13 bases between them. CDR1 and CDR2 from the germline V gene are SGHNT and YYREEE (reference sequence).

The chain couples TRBV4-1 to TRBJ2-7; D remains unclear. Trimming stripped 0 bases from V and 2 bases from J, with 11 bases between. CDR3 size: 15 residues. CDR1 and CDR2 (germline): MGHRA, YSYEKL. The CDR3 loop is CASSQEYPGPYEQYF. The CDR3 DNA follows: TGCGCCAGCAGCCAAGAATATCCGGGCCCCTACGAGCAGTACTTC.

This clonotype was counted at least ten times. The chain links TRBV28 to TRBJ2-1; no clear D. The CDR3 runs to 16 residues. Trimming removed 5 bases from V and 0 bases from J, with 14 bases in between. Germline CDR1 MDHEN, CDR2 SYDVKM. The CDR3 region is CASSTTGPGSYNEQFF. DNA for the CDR3: TGTGCCAGCAGTACGACTGGACCAGGCTCCTACAATGAGCAGTTCTTC.

The J gene is TRBJ2-1, the V gene TRBV27; TRBD2 might be the D (5 bases). The CDR3 contains 13 residues. Trimming shortened V by 5 bases and J by 9 bases, and 14 bases separated the two germline ends. Germline loops: CDR1 MNHEY, CDR2 SMNVEV (reference sequence). CDR3 loop: CASSDYPMGEQFF. CDR3 nucleotide sequence: TGTGCCAGCAGTGACTATCCTATGGGTGAGCAGTTCTTC.